These 8 T cell receptor beta chains originate from one sample sequenced in a study of CD8 T cells in ankylosing spondylitis. TCRdb analysed the 5' RACE reads with MiXCR anew, one entry per CDR3 protein. In the table there are around 300,000 distinct CDR3 sequences, about a fifth of which are singletons. Sample: blood, either unsorted or a sorted T cell fraction (not recorded which). These receptors were obtained from a female donor with ankylosing spondylitis or in good health (not recorded which).

This chain connects TRBV4-2 to TRBJ1-2, with 9 bases lining up with TRBD1. The CDR3 has 14 residues. J gave up 4 bases and V 1 base, and 1 base lay outside the gene matches. Germline V gives CDR1 LGHNA, CDR2 YNFKEQ. The CDR3 protein is CASSQGTGAYGYTF. The CDR3 region has the DNA TGTGCCAGCAGCCAAGGGACAGGGGCCTATGGCTACACCTTC.

This clonotype appeared many times. This chain links TRBV6-5 with TRBJ1-1; no clear D gene. Germline V gene data show CDR1 as MNHEY and CDR2 as SVGAGI. The CDR3 is 15 residues long. V lost 2 bases and J lost 1, with 11 bases in between. CDR3 DNA: TGTGCCAGCAGTTACCTTTTGTCCGGGAACACTGAAGCTTTCTTT. Translated, it gives CASSYLLSGNTEAFF.

The chain links TRBV20-1 to TRBJ2-7; 7 nucleotides match TRBD1. The CDR3 covers 17 residues. Germline CDR1 reads DFQATT; CDR2 reads SNEGSKA (reference sequence). V was clipped by 3 bases and J by 0 bases; unmatched bases: 14. CDR3 coding DNA: TGCAGTGCTAGGCTCACAGGGGCCACGTCGTTCTCCTACGAGCAGTACTTC. Amino acids: CSARLTGATSFSYEQYF.

A few counts support this clonotype. The chain combines TRBV7-9 with TRBJ2-5; D may be TRBD2 (6 bases). V lost 4 bases, J lost 4 bases, and 16 bases lay in between. This CDR3 has 15 residues. Germline CDR1 SEHNR, CDR2 FQNEAQ (reference sequence). This chain's CDR3 is CASSSRAGTGETQYF. CDR3 DNA: TGTGCCAGCAGCTCGCGGGCGGGAACGGGAGAGACCCAGTACTTC.

This chain connects TRBV6-1 to TRBJ2-3; 10 nucleotides line up with TRBD2. J was trimmed by 5 bases and V by 7 bases; bases with no gene match: 6. Germline loops: CDR1 MNHNS, CDR2 SASEGT. This CDR3 has 14 residues. The CDR3, as DNA: TGTGCCAGCAAAACTAGCGGGACACGAGATACGCAGTATTTT. Translating gives CASKTSGTRDTQYF.

The chain uses TRBV4-2 and TRBJ2-4; D gene uncertain. The length of the CDR3 is 19 residues. V was cut by 1 base and J by 0 bases, with 19 bases left in between. CDR1 and CDR2 from the germline V gene are LGHNA and YNFKEQ. CDR3 DNA: TGTGCCAGCAGCCAAGGGGATGCTAACCTAATTCTAGCCAAAAACATTCAGTACTTC. As protein: CASSQGDANLILAKNIQYF.

The rearrangement uses TRBV7-9 and TRBJ2-3; possibly TRBD2 for D (6 bases). The CDR3 is 15 residues long. CDR1 SEHNR and CDR2 FQNEAQ come from the germline V gene (reference sequence). Deletions cut 2 bases from V and 0 bases from J, with 9 bases between. For the CDR3, the DNA is TGTGCCAGCAGCTTACGCGGGACTAGCACAGATACGCAGTATTTT. Translated, it gives CASSLRGTSTDTQYF. The whole variable domain, remainder taken from reference TRBV7-9 and TRBJ2-3, is DTGVSQNPRHKITKRGQNVTFRCDPISEHNRLYWYRQTLGQGPEFLTYFQNEAQLEKSRLLSDRFSAERPKGSFSTLEIQRTEQGDSAMYLCASSLRGTSTDTQYFGPGTRLTVL.

This clonotype was detected a few times. CDR3 nucleotides: TGCGCCAGCAGCCAAGATTTTTCCCCTGCGGCTAGCGGGCGGTACAATGAGCAGTTCTTC. This codes for CASSQDFSPAASGRYNEQFF. The chain joins TRBV4-3 to TRBJ2-1, with TRBD2 matching 8 bases. Germline V gives CDR1 LGHNA, CDR2 YSLEER. CDR3 length equals 20 residues. V shed 0 bases and J 4 bases; nucleotides not matched to a gene: 17.